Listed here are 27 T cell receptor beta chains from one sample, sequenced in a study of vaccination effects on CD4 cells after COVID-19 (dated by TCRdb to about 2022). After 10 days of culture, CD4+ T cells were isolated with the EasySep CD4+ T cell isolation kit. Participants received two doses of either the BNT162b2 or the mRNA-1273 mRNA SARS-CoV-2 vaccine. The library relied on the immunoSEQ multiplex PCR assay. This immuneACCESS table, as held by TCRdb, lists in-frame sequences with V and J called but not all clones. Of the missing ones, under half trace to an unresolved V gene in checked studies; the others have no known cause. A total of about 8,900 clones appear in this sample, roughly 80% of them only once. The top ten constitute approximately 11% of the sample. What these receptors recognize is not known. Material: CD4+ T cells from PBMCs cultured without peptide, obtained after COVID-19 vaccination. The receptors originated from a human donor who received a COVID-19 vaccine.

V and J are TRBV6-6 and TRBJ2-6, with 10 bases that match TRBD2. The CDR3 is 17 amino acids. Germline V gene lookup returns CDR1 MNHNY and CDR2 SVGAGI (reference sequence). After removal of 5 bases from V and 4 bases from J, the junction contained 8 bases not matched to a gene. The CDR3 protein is CASSPGLAMIGANVLTF. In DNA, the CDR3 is TGTGCCAGCAGTCCGGGACTAGCGATGATCGGGGCCAACGTCCTGACTTTC.

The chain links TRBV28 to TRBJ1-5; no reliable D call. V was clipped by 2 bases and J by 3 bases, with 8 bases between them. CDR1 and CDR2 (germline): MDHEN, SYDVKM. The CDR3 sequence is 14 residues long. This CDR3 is CASSLPTFNQPQHF. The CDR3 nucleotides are TGTGCCAGCAGTTTACCCACATTCAATCAGCCCCAGCATTTT.

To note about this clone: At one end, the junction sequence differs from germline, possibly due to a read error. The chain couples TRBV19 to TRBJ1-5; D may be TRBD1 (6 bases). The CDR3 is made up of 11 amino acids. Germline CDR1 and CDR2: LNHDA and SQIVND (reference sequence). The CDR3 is CASSSRDILNF. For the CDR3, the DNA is TGTGCCAGTAGTTCCCGGGACATCTTGAATTTT.

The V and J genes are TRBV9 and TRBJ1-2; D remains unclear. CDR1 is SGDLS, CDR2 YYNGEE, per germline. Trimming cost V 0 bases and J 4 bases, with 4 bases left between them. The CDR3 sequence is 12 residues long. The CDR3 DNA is TGTGCCAGCAGCGTAGAAGGCTATGGCTACACCTTC. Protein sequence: CASSVEGYGYTF.

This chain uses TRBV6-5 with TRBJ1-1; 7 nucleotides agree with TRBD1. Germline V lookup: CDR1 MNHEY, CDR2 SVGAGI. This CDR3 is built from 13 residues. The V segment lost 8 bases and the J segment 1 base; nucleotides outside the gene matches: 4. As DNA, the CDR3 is TGTGCCAGCCAGGGGGGCCCGAACACTGAAGCTTTCTTT. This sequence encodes CASQGGPNTEAFF.

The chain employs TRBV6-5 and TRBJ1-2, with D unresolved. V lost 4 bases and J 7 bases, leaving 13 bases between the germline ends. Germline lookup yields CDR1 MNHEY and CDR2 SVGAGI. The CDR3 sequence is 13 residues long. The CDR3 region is CASSSSGVPGYTF. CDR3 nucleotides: TGTGCCAGCAGTTCCTCTGGCGTTCCTGGCTACACCTTC.

In nucleotides, the CDR3 is TGTGCCAGCAGTTTGGTCAGGGGCTCGTATTCACCCCTCCACTTT. Amino acids: CASSLVRGSYSPLHF. The chain joins TRBV28 to TRBJ1-6; TRBD1 might be the D (6 bases). The germline V gene encodes CDR1 MDHEN and CDR2 SYDVKM. The CDR3 length is 15 residues. Trimming stripped 3 bases from V and 8 bases from J, with 14 bases between.

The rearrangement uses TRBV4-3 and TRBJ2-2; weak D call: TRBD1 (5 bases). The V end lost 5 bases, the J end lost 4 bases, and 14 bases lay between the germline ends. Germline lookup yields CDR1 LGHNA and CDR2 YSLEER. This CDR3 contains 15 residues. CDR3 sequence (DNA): TGCGCCAGCAGCTTGGGGCAGGGCCGCACCGGGGAGCTGTTTTTT. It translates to CASSLGQGRTGELFF.

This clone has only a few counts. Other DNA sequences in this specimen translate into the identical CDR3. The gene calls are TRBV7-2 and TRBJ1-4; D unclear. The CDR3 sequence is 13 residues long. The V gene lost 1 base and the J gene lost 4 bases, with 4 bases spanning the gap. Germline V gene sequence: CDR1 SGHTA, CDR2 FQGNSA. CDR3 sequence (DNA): TGTGCCAGCAGCTTAGAACTTAATGAAAAACTGTTTTTT. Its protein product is CASSLELNEKLFF.

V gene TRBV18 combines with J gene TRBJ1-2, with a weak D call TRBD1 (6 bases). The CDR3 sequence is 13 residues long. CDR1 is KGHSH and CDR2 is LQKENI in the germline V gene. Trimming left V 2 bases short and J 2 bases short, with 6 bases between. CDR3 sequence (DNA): TGTGCCAGCTCACCAGACAGGAACTATGGCTACACCTTC. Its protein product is CASSPDRNYGYTF.

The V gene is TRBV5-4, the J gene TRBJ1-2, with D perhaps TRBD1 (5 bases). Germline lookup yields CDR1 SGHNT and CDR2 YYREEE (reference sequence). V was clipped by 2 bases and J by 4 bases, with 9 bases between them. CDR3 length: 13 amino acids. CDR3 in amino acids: CASSFGGTYGYTF. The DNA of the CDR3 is TGTGCCAGCAGCTTTGGGGGGACCTATGGCTACACCTTC.

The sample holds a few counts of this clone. The DNA of the CDR3 is TGTGCCAGCAGTCCCTGGCACAGGGACACTGAAGCTTTCTTT. Translated: CASSPWHRDTEAFF. The chain recombines TRBV6-5 with TRBJ1-1, with D possibly being TRBD1 (6 bases). Trimming took off 5 bases at V and 3 bases at J, with 13 bases between the two ends. This CDR3 has 14 residues. Germline values: CDR1 MNHEY, CDR2 SVGAGI.

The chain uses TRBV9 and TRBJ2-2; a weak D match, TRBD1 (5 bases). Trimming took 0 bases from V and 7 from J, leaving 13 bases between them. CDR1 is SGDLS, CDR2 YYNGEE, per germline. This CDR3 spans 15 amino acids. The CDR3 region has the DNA TGTGCCAGCAGCGTAGGGTCCAGGGTTGGCGGGGAGCTGTTTTTT. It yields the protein CASSVGSRVGGELFF. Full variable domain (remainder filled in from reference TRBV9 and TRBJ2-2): DSGVTQTPKHLITATGQRVTLRCSPRSGDLSVYWYQQSLDQGLQFLIQYYNGEERAKGNILERFSAQQFPDLHSELNLSSLELGDSALYFCASSVGSRVGGELFFGEGSRLTVL.

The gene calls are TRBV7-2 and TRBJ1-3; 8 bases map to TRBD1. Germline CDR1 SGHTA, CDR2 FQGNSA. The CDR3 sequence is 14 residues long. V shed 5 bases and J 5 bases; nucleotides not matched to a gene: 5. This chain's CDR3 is CASSLRQGRNTIYF. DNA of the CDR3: TGTGCCAGCAGCCTACGACAGGGGCGAAACACCATATATTTT.

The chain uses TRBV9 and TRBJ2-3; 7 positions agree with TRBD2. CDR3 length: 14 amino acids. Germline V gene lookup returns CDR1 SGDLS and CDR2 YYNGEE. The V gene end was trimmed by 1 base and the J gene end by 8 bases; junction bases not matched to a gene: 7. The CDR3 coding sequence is TGTGCCAGCAGCGTAACGGCGGGGGTGGGTACGCAGTATTTT. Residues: CASSVTAGVGTQYF.

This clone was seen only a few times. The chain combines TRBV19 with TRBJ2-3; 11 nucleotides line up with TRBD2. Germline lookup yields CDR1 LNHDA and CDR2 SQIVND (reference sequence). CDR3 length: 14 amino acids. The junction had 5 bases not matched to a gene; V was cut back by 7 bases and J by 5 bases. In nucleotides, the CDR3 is TGTGCCAGTACTCAAGGGACTAGCGGAGATACGCAGTATTTT. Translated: CASTQGTSGDTQYF. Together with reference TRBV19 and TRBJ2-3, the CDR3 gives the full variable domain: DGGITQSPKYLFRKEGQNVTLSCEQNLNHDAMYWYRQDPGQGLRLIYYSQIVNDFQKGDIAEGYSVSREKKESFPLTVTSAQKNPTAFYLCASTQGTSGDTQYFGPGTRLTVL.

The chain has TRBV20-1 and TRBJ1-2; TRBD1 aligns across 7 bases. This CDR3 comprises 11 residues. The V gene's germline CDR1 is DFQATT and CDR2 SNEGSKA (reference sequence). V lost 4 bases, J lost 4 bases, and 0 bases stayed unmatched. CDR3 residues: CSATGGYGYTF. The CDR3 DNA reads TGCAGTGCTACAGGGGGCTATGGCTACACCTTC.

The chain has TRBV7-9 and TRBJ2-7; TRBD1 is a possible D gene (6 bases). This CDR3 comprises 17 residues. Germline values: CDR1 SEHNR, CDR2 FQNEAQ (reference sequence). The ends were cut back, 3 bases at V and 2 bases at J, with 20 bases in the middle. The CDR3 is CASSLQGSAVLPYEQYF. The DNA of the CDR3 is TGTGCCAGCAGCTTGCAGGGGTCGGCCGTGCTACCCTACGAGCAGTACTTC.

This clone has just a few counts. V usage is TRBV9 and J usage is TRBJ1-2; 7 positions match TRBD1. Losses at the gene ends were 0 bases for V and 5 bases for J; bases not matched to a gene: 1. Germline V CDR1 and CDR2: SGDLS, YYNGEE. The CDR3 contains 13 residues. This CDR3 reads CASSVGQGYGYTF. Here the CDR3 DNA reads TGTGCCAGCAGCGTAGGACAGGGATATGGCTACACCTTC.

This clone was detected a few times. DNA of the CDR3: TGTGCCAGCAGCGACAGCTCCTATAATTCACCCCTCCACTTT. It translates to CASSDSSYNSPLHF. V usage is TRBV3-1 (or the pseudogene TRBV3-2) and J usage is TRBJ1-6; D perhaps matches TRBD1 (5 bases). Trimming removed 5 bases at V and 0 bases at J, with 5 bases between. The CDR3 consists of 14 residues. Germline CDR1 and CDR2: LGHDT and YNNKEL (reference sequence).

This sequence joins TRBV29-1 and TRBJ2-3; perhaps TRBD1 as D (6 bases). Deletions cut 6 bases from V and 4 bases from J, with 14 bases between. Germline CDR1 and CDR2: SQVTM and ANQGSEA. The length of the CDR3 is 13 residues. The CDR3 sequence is CSVGAVLSDTQYF. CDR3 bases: TGCAGCGTGGGGGCGGTCTTATCAGATACGCAGTATTTT.

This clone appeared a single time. The CDR3 protein is CASRIAGGSTDTQYF. The CDR3 DNA reads TGTGCCAGCAGAATAGCGGGGGGGAGCACAGATACGCAGTATTTT. This chain links TRBV6-5 with TRBJ2-3; 11 bases fit TRBD2. The germline CDR1 and CDR2 sequences are MNHEY and SVGAGI. V shed 6 bases, J shed 0 bases, and the junction held 2 bases outside the gene matches. The CDR3 is 15 residues long.

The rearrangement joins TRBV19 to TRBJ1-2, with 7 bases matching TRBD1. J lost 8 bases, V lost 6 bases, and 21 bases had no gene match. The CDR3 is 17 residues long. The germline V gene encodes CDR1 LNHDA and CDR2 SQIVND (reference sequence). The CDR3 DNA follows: TGTGCCAGTAGGCATACACAGGGGATGAGCCTTTTAGGGGGCTACACCTTC. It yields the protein CASRHTQGMSLLGGYTF.

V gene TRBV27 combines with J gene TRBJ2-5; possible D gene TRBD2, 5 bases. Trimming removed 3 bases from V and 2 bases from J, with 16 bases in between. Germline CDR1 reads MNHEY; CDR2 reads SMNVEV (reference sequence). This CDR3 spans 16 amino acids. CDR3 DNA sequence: TGTGCCAGCAGTTTGGTCCGGGGTGTTGGTCAAGAGACCCAGTACTTC. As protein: CASSLVRGVGQETQYF.

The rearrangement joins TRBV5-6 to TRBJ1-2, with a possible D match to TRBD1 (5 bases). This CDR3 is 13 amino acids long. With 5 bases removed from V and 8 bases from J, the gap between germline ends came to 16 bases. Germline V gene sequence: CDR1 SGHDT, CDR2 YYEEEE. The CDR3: CASRPQGGAGYTF. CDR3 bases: TGTGCCAGCAGACCGCAGGGAGGGGCGGGCTACACCTTC. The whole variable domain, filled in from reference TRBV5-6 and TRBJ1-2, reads DAGVTQSPTHLIKTRGQQVTLRCSPKSGHDTVSWYQQALGQGPQFIFQYYEEEERQRGNFPDRFSGHQFPNYSSELNVNALLLGDSALYLCASRPQGGAGYTFGSGTRLTVV.

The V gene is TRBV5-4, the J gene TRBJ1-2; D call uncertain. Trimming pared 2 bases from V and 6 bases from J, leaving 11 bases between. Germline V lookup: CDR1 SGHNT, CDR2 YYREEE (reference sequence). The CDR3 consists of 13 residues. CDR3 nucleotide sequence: TGTGCCAGCAGCTTCGGGGTAACAGATGGCTACACCTTC. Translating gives CASSFGVTDGYTF. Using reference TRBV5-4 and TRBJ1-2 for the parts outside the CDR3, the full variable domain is ETGVTQSPTHLIKTRGQQVTLRCSSQSGHNTVSWYQQALGQGPQFIFQYYREEENGRGNFPPRFSGLQFPNYSSELNVNALELDDSALYLCASSFGVTDGYTFGSGTRLTVV.

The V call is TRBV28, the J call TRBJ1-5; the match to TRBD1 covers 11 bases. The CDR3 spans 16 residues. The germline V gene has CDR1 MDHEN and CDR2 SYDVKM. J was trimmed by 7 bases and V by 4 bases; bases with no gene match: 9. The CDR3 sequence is CASSSSGTGGTQPQHF. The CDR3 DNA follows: TGTGCCAGCAGTTCCTCCGGGACAGGGGGTACCCAGCCCCAGCATTTT.